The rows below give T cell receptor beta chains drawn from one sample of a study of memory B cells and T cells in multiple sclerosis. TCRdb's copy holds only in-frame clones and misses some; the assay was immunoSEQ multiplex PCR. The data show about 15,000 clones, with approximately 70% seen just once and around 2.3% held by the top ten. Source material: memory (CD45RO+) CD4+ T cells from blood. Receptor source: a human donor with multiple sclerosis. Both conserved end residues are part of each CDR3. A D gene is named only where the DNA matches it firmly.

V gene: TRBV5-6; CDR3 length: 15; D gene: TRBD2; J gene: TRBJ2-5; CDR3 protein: CASSLQGGIQETQYF
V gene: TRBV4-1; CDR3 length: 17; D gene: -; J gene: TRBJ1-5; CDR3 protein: CASSQADMYLPNQPQHF
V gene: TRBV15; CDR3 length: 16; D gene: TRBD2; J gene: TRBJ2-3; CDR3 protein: CATSMGGRASTDTQYF
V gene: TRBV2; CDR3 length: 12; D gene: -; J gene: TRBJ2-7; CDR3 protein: CASSERDFEQYF
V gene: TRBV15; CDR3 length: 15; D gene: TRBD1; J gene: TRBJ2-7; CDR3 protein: CATSRGDRGLDEQYF
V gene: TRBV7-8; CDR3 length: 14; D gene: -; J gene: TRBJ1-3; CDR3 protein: CASSPNSSGNTIYF
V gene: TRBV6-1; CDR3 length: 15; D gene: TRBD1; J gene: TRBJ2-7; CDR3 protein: CASSPQGANLYEQYF
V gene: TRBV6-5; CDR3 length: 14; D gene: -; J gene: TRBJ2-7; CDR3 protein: CASRNSQGLYEQYF
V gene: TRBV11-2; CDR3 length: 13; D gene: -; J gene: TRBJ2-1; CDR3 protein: CASSAELYNEQFF
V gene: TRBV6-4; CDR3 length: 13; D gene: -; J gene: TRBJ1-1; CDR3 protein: CASSDRGGTEAFF
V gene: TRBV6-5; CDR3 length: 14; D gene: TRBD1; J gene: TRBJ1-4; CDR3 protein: CASRRGTGVEKLFF
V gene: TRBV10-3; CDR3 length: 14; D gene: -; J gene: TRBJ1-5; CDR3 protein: CAISDGGSNQPQHF
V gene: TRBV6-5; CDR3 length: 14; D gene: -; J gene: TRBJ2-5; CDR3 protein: CASPGGSYEETQYF
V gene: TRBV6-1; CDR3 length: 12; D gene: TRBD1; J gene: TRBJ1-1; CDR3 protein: CASSSRQGLPFF
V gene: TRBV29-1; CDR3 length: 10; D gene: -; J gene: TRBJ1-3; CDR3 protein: CSAQGNTIYF